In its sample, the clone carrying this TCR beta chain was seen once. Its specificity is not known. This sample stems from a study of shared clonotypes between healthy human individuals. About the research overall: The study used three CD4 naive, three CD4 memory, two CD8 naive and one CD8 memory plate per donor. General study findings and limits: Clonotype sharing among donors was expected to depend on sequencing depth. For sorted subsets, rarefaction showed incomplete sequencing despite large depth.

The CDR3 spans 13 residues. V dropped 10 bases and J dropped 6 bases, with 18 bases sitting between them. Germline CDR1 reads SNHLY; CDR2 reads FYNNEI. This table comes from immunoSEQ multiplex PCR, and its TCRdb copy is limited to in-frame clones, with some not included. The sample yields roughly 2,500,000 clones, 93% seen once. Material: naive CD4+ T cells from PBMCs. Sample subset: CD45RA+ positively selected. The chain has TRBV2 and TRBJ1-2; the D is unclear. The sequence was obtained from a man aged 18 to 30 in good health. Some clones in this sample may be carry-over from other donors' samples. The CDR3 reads CATSLGQQHGYTF. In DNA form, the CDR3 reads TGTGCCACCTCACTAGGGCAGCAGCATGGCTACACCTTC.